The TCR beta chain under discussion was sequenced for a study of long-term antiretroviral therapy in people with HIV. Whole-study results and caveats: Regardless of time point, clones expanded before ART dominated the repertoire. Diversity increased after ART yet remained lower than in transplant donor controls.

An immunoSEQ assay, version v3.0, was performed at survey level. The protocol was immunoSEQ multiplex PCR, while the TCRdb copy is restricted to in-frame clones and leaves out a portion. The table records 30,000 or so clones, 75% to 95% of them present only once. Germline CDR1 reads SNHLY; CDR2 reads FYNNEI. The CDR3 consists of 14 residues. V lost 8 bases and J lost 7; bases outside the gene matches: 11. Each HIV participant was treated in the United States. Every specimen provided 1-10 million cryopreserved PBMC before DNA extraction took place. With regard to this clone: Its cognate antigen is unknown.

This chain joins TRBV2 and TRBJ1-2, with 9 bases fitting TRBD1. Material: unsorted PBMCs, obtained 5 to 5.5 years after starting antiretroviral therapy. This receptor was obtained from a woman between 40 and 55 years old with HIV. The CDR3 DNA reads as TGTGCCAGCCTATTGACACAGGGGGCCGGTGGCTACACCTTC. This gives the protein CASLLTQGAGGYTF.